The 21 T cell receptor beta chains reported below all come from one sample, sequenced in a study of glioma-infiltrating T cells after dendritic cell vaccination. This table comes from immunoSEQ multiplex PCR, and its TCRdb copy is limited to in-frame clones, with some not included. The data contain roughly 100,000 clones, approximately 80% of them singletons. This specimen consisted of blood, obtained before dendritic cell vaccination. The source is a human donor with glioblastoma.

V is TRBV11-2 and J is TRBJ2-1; 14 nucleotides line up with TRBD2. Trimming cost V 6 bases and J 7 bases; bases outside gene matches: 8. The CDR3 totals 16 residues. CDR1 is SGHAT, CDR2 FQNNGV, per germline. CDR3 in DNA: TGTGCCAGCAGACCAAGAGGACTAGCGGGGGGAAATGAGCAGTTCTTC. It yields the protein CASRPRGLAGGNEQFF.

The CDR3 DNA is TGTGCCACCAGCAGAGCCCGGGGACAGGGGGCAGGAGAGACCCAGTACTTC. Residues: CATSRARGQGAGETQYF. This chain joins TRBV15 and TRBJ2-5; 12 nucleotides match TRBD1. The germline gives CDR1 LNHNV, CDR2 YYDKDF (reference sequence). CDR3 size: 17 residues. V was clipped by 1 base and J by 4 bases; unmatched bases: 7.

This clone was observed once. The chain combines TRBV5-4 with TRBJ1-1; no firm D call. From germline, CDR1 is SGHNT and CDR2 YYREEE (reference sequence). This CDR3 comprises 13 residues. V lost 4 bases and J lost 6, with 13 bases in between. CDR3 DNA sequence: TGTGCCAGCAGCCCGGCGAACGGGGCTGAAGCTTTCTTT. It translates to CASSPANGAEAFF.

In its sample, this clone was seen a few times. The V call is TRBV21-1, the J call TRBJ1-1; the D call of TRBD1 is as the table states it, not checked on the DNA. TRBV21-1 is a known pseudogene. This CDR3 has 16 amino acids. The CDR3 DNA is TGTGCCAGCAGCAAACGGAATAAGGACAGCCACACTGAAGCTTTCTTT. It yields the protein CASSKRNKDSHTEAFF.

V is TRBV5-1 and J is TRBJ2-1; 7 nucleotides align to TRBD1. With 5 bases clipped from V and 3 bases from J, the junction kept 5 bases outside the gene matches. The CDR3 is made up of 14 amino acids. Looked up from germline, CDR1 is SGHRS and CDR2 is YFSETQ. The CDR3 is CASRTGQIYNEQFF. The DNA for the CDR3 is TGCGCCAGCAGGACGGGACAGATCTACAATGAGCAGTTCTTC.

V is TRBV6-5 and J is TRBJ1-2; D is undetermined. The length of the CDR3 is 13 residues. Germline V gene lookup returns CDR1 MNHEY and CDR2 SVGAGI. The V end was cut by 5 bases, the J end by 0 bases, with 7 bases between. CDR3 residues: CASSTSPNYGYTF. CDR3 DNA: TGTGCCAGCAGTACTTCACCTAACTATGGCTACACCTTC.

This clone has ten or more counts. V is TRBV13 and J is TRBJ1-2; 7 bases fit TRBD1. Germline CDR1 PRHDT, CDR2 FYEKMQ (reference sequence). The CDR3 length is 12 residues. Germline trimming cut 6 bases from V and 7 bases from J; bases unmatched to any gene: 5. DNA for the CDR3: TGTGCCAGCAGTTCGACAGGGAGTGGCTACACCTTC. It translates to CASSSTGSGYTF. The variable domain in full, completed from reference TRBV13 and TRBJ1-2, reads AAGVIQSPRHLIKEKRETATLKCYPIPRHDTVYWYQQGPGQDPQFLISFYEKMQSDKGSIPDRFSAQQFSDYHSELNMSSLELGDSALYFCASSSTGSGYTFGSGTRLTVV.

This sequence joins TRBV6-1 and TRBJ1-3; 9 bases align to TRBD1. CDR1 MNHNS and CDR2 SASEGT come from the germline V gene. This CDR3 region has 14 residues. V was clipped by 5 bases and J by 4 bases; unmatched bases: 3. The CDR3 DNA reads TGTGCCAGCAGTTCCGGGACAGGGGGAAACACCATATATTTT. Translation gives CASSSGTGGNTIYF.

This chain uses TRBV4-1 with TRBJ2-3; TRBD2 aligns across 11 bases. This CDR3 is 16 amino acids long. The junction had 5 bases not matched to a gene; V was cut back by 4 bases and J by 2 bases. CDR1 MGHRA and CDR2 YSYEKL come from the germline V gene. The CDR3 DNA follows: TGCGCCAGCAGCCTCCGACTAGCGGGGTCCACAGATACGCAGTATTTT. Its translation: CASSLRLAGSTDTQYF.

J is TRBJ1-4 and V is TRBV11-3; weak D call: TRBD1 (6 bases). Between the trimmed V and J ends, which lost 5 bases and 6 bases, there was a span of 16 bases. Germline loops: CDR1 SGHNT, CDR2 YENEEA. The CDR3 runs to 15 residues. CDR3 protein: CASSVRRGRDEKLFF. The CDR3 DNA follows: TGTGCCAGCAGCGTCCGCAGGGGTAGGGATGAAAAACTGTTTTTT.

The chain links TRBV5-4 to TRBJ2-1; D unresolved. V shed 0 bases and J shed 3 bases, with 7 bases lying between them. In germline, CDR1 is SGHNT, CDR2 YYREEE (reference sequence). CDR3 size: 14 residues. CDR3 DNA sequence: TGTGCCAGCAGCTTGGATAGAAACTACAATGAGCAGTTCTTC. Its translation: CASSLDRNYNEQFF.

The chain links TRBV11-2 to TRBJ2-1, with TRBD1 as a possible D gene (6 bases). The germline CDR1 and CDR2 sequences are SGHAT and FQNNGV. V lost 5 bases, J lost 5 bases, and 22 bases lay in between. The CDR3 runs 17 residues. The CDR3 region is CASSHGQGWGPDNEQFF. For the CDR3, the DNA is TGTGCCAGCAGCCACGGGCAGGGTTGGGGGCCGGACAATGAGCAGTTCTTC.

The chain has TRBV18 and TRBJ1-5; D gene unclear. V lost 4 bases and J 7 bases, leaving 17 bases between the germline ends. Germline V gene lookup returns CDR1 KGHSH and CDR2 LQKENI. CDR3 length equals 15 residues. CDR3 DNA: TGTGCCAGCTCACTCAGACACGGCCCACAACAGCCCCAGCATTTT. Protein: CASSLRHGPQQPQHF.

The chain carries TRBV2 and TRBJ2-3, with 8 bases aligning to TRBD2. V dropped 8 bases and J dropped 2; count of bases not matched to a gene: 6. This CDR3 has 14 residues. Germline CDR1 is SNHLY and CDR2 is FYNNEI. This chain's CDR3 is CASGRLAPTDTQYF. CDR3 nucleotides: TGTGCCAGCGGGAGACTAGCGCCCACAGATACGCAGTATTTT.

The CDR3 sequence is CAWSRTRGSHGYTF. The CDR3 DNA follows: TGTGCCTGGAGTCGTACTCGGGGGAGCCATGGCTACACCTTC. This chain uses TRBV30 with TRBJ1-2, with D perhaps matching TRBD1 (5 bases). Germline CDR1 GTSNPN, CDR2 SVGIG (reference sequence). This CDR3 spans 14 amino acids. V dropped 2 bases and J dropped 6 bases, with 16 bases sitting between them.

This chain uses TRBV4-2 with TRBJ1-1; 7 positions agree with TRBD1. This CDR3 is built from 15 residues. J lost 1 base, V lost 2 bases, and 4 bases had no gene match. CDR1 is LGHNA, CDR2 YNFKEQ, per germline. The CDR3 sequence: CASSQPTGTNTEAFF. CDR3 nucleotides: TGTGCCAGCAGCCAACCGACAGGGACGAACACTGAAGCTTTCTTT.

V is TRBV14 and J is TRBJ1-1; 10 bases match TRBD1. This CDR3 has 16 amino acids. With V trimmed by 3 bases and J by 3 bases, 7 bases remained unmatched. Germline CDR1 reads SGHDN; CDR2 reads FVKESK. The DNA for the CDR3 is TGTGCCAGCAGCCACCGGGACAGGGGCGCTCACACTGAAGCTTTCTTT. Translating gives CASSHRDRGAHTEAFF. The variable domain in full, completed from reference TRBV14 and TRBJ1-1, reads EAGVTQFPSHSVIEKGQTVTLRCDPISGHDNLYWYRRVMGKEIKFLLHFVKESKQDESGMPNNRFLAERTGGTYSTLKVQPAELEDSGVYFCASSHRDRGAHTEAFFGQGTRLTVV.

This clone was picked up one time. The V call is TRBV6-1, the J call TRBJ2-6, with D maybe TRBD1 (6 bases). V was shortened by 9 bases and J by 9 bases, with 15 bases between the two germline ends. Germline-derived CDR1 and CDR2 are MNHNS and SASEGT. This CDR3 has 13 residues. The CDR3 DNA sequence: TGTGCCAGTGACCATCAGGGGTACAACGTCCTGACTTTC. Residues: CASDHQGYNVLTF.

This sequence joins TRBV7-9 and TRBJ1-5; D is possibly TRBD1 (6 bases). The CDR3 spans 15 residues. Trimming cost V 5 bases and J 3 bases, with 14 bases left between them. Germline V gene data show CDR1 as SEHNR and CDR2 as FQNEAQ (reference sequence). Written as DNA, the CDR3 is TGTGCCAGCAGCCTAACAGGGTCGGCCAATCAGCCCCAGCATTTT. Protein sequence: CASSLTGSANQPQHF.

The rearrangement uses TRBV4-1 and TRBJ2-7; perhaps TRBD1 as D (5 bases). V lost 0 bases and J 1 base, leaving 7 bases between the germline ends. The germline V gene encodes CDR1 MGHRA and CDR2 YSYEKL. This CDR3 has 14 residues. The CDR3 coding sequence is TGCGCCAGCAGCCAAGACGCAGGGTCCTACGAGCAGTACTTC. It yields the protein CASSQDAGSYEQYF.

The rearrangement uses TRBV7-2 and TRBJ2-5; 7 bases are a match to TRBD2. With V trimmed by 3 bases and J by 5 bases, 9 bases remained unmatched. Germline lookup yields CDR1 SGHTA and CDR2 FQGNSA. The CDR3 contains 15 residues. The DNA for the CDR3 is TGTGCCAGCAGCTTGGGAGGGGAACAAGGGGAGACCCAGTACTTC. Amino acids: CASSLGGEQGETQYF.